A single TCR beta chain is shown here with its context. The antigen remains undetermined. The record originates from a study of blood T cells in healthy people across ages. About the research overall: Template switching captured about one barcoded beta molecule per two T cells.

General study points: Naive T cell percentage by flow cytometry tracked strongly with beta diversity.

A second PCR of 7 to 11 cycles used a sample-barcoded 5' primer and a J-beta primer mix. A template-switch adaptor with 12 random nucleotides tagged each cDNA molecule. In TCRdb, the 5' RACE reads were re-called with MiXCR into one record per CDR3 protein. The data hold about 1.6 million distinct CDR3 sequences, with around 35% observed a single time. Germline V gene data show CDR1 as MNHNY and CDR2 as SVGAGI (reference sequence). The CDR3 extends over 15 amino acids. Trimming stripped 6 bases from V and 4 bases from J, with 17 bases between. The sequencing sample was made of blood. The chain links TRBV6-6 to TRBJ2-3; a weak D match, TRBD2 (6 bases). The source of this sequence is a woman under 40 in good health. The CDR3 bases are TGTGCCAGCAGCCGGACGGCGGGATCGGCAGATACGCAGTATTTT. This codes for CASSRTAGSADTQYF.